This TCR beta chain was captured by sequencing in a study of tumor and adjacent non-tumor tissue in lung cancer. At the level of the study: Stage I to III disease affected approximately 11 men and roughly five women aged about 30 to 85.

This clonotype was counted a few times. Its antigen is not identified. V dropped 8 bases and J dropped 4 bases, with 17 bases sitting between them. The length of the CDR3 is 14 residues. The germline gives CDR1 SEHNR, CDR2 FQNEAQ (reference sequence). TCRbeta libraries were built with three rounds of nested PCR, modified from ARM-PCR. From the multiplex PCR reads, TCRdb called clonotypes with MiXCR, one entry per CDR3 protein. The sample contains 91,000 or so distinct CDR3 sequences, roughly 66% of which appear only once. This sample's RNA came from whole unsorted tissue. Overall study findings and caveats: Patients with more diverse tumor TCRs had worse survival. Tumor tissue had significantly higher TCR diversity than normal lung. Top 100 clones took a larger repertoire share in normal lung.

Sample: lung tumor tissue. This chain links TRBV7-9 with TRBJ1-2; a possible D gene is TRBD1 (5 bases). The TCR originated in a man aged 55-75 years with non-small cell lung cancer. CDR3 residues: CASHRGMASYGYTF. CDR3 nucleotide sequence: TGTGCCAGCCACCGGGGGATGGCCTCCTATGGCTACACCTTC.